The rows below give T cell receptor beta chains drawn from one sample of a study of vaccination and CD4 T cells after COVID-19. Their antigen targets remain unknown. TCRdb used MiXCR to reprocess the PCR reads, holding one entry per CDR3 protein. The repertoire includes 12,000 or so distinct CDR3 sequences, approximately 60% of them detected once, and approximately 13% sits in the top ten. Sequenced material: CD4+ T cells from blood, cultured in vitro. The origin of the receptors is a human donor who had recovered from COVID-19. The CDR3 runs from the conserved cysteine through the conserved F or W. The order of the fields is CDR3 protein, CDR3 DNA, J gene, D gene, V gene, clone size. A D gene is named only where the DNA matches it firmly. Only some rows state a clone size, as once, few, many or a class for expanded clones.

CASSHRTGLAKNIQYF	TGTGCCAGCAGCCACCGGACAGGACTAGCCAAAAACATTCAGTACTTC	TRBJ2-4	TRBD1	TRBV7-2	-
CASSLYAKETQYF	TGTGCCAGCAGTTTGTACGCGAAAGAGACCCAGTACTTC	TRBJ2-5	-	TRBV12-3/TRBV12-4	-
CASSYRTGELFF	TGTGCCAGCAGTTACAGAACCGGGGAGCTGTTTTTT	TRBJ2-2	-	TRBV6-2/TRBV6-3	-
CAWSVLPEAFF	TGTGCCTGGAGCGTTCTCCCCGAAGCTTTCTTT	TRBJ1-1	-	TRBV30	-
CASSQEWRGTAIQYF	TGCGCCAGCAGCCAAGAGTGGCGGGGTACTGCCATTCAGTACTTC	TRBJ2-4	-	TRBV4-3	-
CASSRTTEGNTIYF	TGTGCCAGCTCTCGGACAACCGAGGGAAACACCATATATTTT	TRBJ1-3	-	TRBV18	-
CASSEGGGAPEKLFF	TGTGCCAGCAGTGAAGGGGGCGGGGCCCCGGAAAAACTGTTTTTT	TRBJ1-4	-	TRBV6-1	-
CASSPNRARDSNQPQHF	TGTGCCAGCAGTCCGAATCGCGCAAGAGATAGCAATCAGCCCCAGCATTTT	TRBJ1-5	-	TRBV6-1	-
CASSLELSAYNEQFF	TGTGCCAGCAGCTTAGAGCTCTCCGCGTACAATGAGCAGTTCTTC	TRBJ2-1	-	TRBV11-1	once
CASRTTGRGTEAFF	TGTGCCAGCAGAACGACAGGGCGGGGCACTGAAGCTTTCTTT	TRBJ1-1	TRBD1	TRBV6-1	few
CSARGPSETQYF	TGCAGTGCAAGGGGACCGTCAGAGACCCAGTACTTC	TRBJ2-5	-	TRBV20-1	few
CASSLNGATNEKLFF	TGTGCCAGCAGCTTGAACGGTGCAACTAATGAAAAACTGTTTTTT	TRBJ1-4	-	TRBV7-9	-
CASKSLEVGEQYF	TGTGCCAGCAAGTCGTTGGAGGTAGGCGAGCAGTACTTC	TRBJ2-7	-	TRBV6-2/TRBV6-3	-
CASRVGLVEHNEQFF	TGTGCCAGCAGAGTAGGACTAGTGGAACACAATGAGCAGTTCTTC	TRBJ2-1	TRBD2	TRBV6-1	-
CASSAGTYYTF	TGTGCCAGCAGCGCCGGGACCTACTACACCTTC	TRBJ1-2	-	TRBV7-8	-
CSANGVTSEAFF	TGCAGTGCTAACGGGGTTACGAGTGAAGCTTTCTTT	TRBJ1-1	-	TRBV20-1	-
CASSPRGSGFQGYTF	TGTGCCAGCAGCCCCAGGGGGTCAGGATTTCAGGGCTACACCTTC	TRBJ1-2	TRBD1	TRBV14	-
CSAGGAGNYGYTF	TGCAGCGCCGGGGGCGCAGGCAACTATGGCTACACCTTC	TRBJ1-2	-	TRBV29-1	few
CASSYRRNEKLFF	TGTGCCAGCAGCTACAGAAGAAATGAAAAACTGTTTTTT	TRBJ1-4	-	TRBV27	-
CSGVRETQYF	TGCAGCGGAGTTAGGGAGACCCAGTACTTC	TRBJ2-5	-	TRBV29-1	once
CASGEGLISGVGYTF	TGTGCCAGCGGTGAAGGTCTGATTTCGGGGGTTGGCTACACCTTC	TRBJ1-2	-	TRBV6-1	-
CSARGDLAGGAYEQYF	TGCAGTGCTAGAGGCGACTTAGCGGGAGGTGCCTACGAGCAGTACTTC	TRBJ2-7	TRBD2	TRBV20-1	few
CASSGDRGSYGYTF	TGTGCCAGCAGTGGGGACAGGGGAAGCTATGGCTACACCTTC	TRBJ1-2	TRBD1	TRBV12-3/TRBV12-4	few
CSARGRLAGGPTDTQYF	TGCAGTGCTAGAGGCCGACTAGCGGGAGGGCCAACAGATACGCAGTATTTT	TRBJ2-3	TRBD2	TRBV20-1	few
CAISGTGGDESGETQYF	TGTGCCATCAGTGGAACGGGAGGGGACGAATCTGGGGAGACCCAGTACTTC	TRBJ2-5	TRBD2	TRBV10-3	-
CASRFSHLGEQYF	TGTGCCAGCCGTTTCAGTCATTTAGGCGAGCAGTACTTC	TRBJ2-7	-	TRBV2	few
CSASENTDTQYF	TGCAGTGCTAGTGAGAACACAGATACGCAGTATTTT	TRBJ2-3	-	TRBV20-1	-
CASSESQREFSDTQYF	TGCGCCAGCAGTGAGTCCCAGCGGGAGTTCTCAGATACGCAGTATTTT	TRBJ2-3	TRBD2	TRBV10-1	-
CASSPTPPNRDGYTF	TGTGCCAGCTCACCAACACCCCCTAACAGGGATGGCTACACCTTC	TRBJ1-2	-	TRBV18	-
CASSLLGANTEAFF	TGTGCCAGCAGTTTATTGGGGGCCAACACTGAAGCTTTCTTT	TRBJ1-1	-	TRBV28	-
CASRFFSNEQFF	TGTGCCAGCCGCTTTTTTTCCAATGAGCAGTTCTTC	TRBJ2-1	-	TRBV6-1	-
CAISESTISARNEQFF	TGTGCCATCAGTGAGTCGACGATCTCGGCGAGGAATGAGCAGTTCTTC	TRBJ2-1	-	TRBV10-3	-
CATSRGPVSETQYF	TGTGCCACCAGCAGGGGGCCGGTATCAGAGACCCAGTACTTC	TRBJ2-5	-	TRBV15	few
CASSPRTVSPYNEQFF	TGTGCCAGCAGCCCCCGGACAGTTAGTCCCTACAATGAGCAGTTCTTC	TRBJ2-1	-	TRBV7-9	-
CASSLTGLARETQYF	TGTGCCAGCAGCTTAACGGGACTAGCGAGGGAGACCCAGTACTTC	TRBJ2-5	TRBD2	TRBV7-3	few
CSARRGDTGELFF	TGCAGTGCCCGGCGGGGGGACACCGGGGAGCTGTTTTTT	TRBJ2-2	TRBD2	TRBV20-1	-
CSANRLASTDTQYF	TGCAGTGCCAACCGACTAGCGAGCACAGATACGCAGTATTTT	TRBJ2-3	TRBD2	TRBV20-1	-
CASSQGRNEQFF	TGTGCCAGCAGCCAAGGGCGGAATGAGCAGTTCTTC	TRBJ2-1	-	TRBV4-2	-